This TCR beta chain was observed in a study of blood T cell repertoires in COVID-19. On the study more broadly: Samples of COVID-19 (acute and convalescent) were obtained from the United States, Italy and Spain. In each case, the material was cDNA or gDNA derived from T cells, B-cell-depleted T cells, or PBMCs.

The CDR3 sequence is 16 residues long. The J segment lost 6 bases and the V segment lost 2 bases, leaving 7 bases of the junction unmatched. Germline lookup yields CDR1 SGHDT and CDR2 YYEEEE. As processed by the authors: The authors estimated nucleated cell counts from reference gene primer amplification. Libraries were prepared by immunoSEQ multiplex PCR; TCRdb keeps only in-frame clonotypes and omits some of them. V, J and clone size are taken as reported in that table, and D and trimming were inferred from the DNA itself. This repertoire shows 180,000 or so clones, about 77% found once; its top ten account for 2.8%.

Material for sequencing was peripheral blood. The rearrangement uses TRBV5-6 and TRBJ1-6, with 8 bases matching TRBD1. The receptor was isolated from a woman aged 80 or older with active or convalescent COVID-19. The chain's CDR3 is CASSFVDRAGNSPLHF. CDR3 bases: TGTGCCAGCAGCTTTGTGGACAGGGCGGGTAATTCACCCCTCCACTTT. Filled out from reference TRBV5-6 and TRBJ1-6, the complete variable domain reads DAGVTQSPTHLIKTRGQQVTLRCSPKSGHDTVSWYQQALGQGPQFIFQYYEEEERQRGNFPDRFSGHQFPNYSSELNVNALLLGDSALYLCASSFVDRAGNSPLHFGNGTRLTVT.